Below, 32 T cell receptor beta chains from the same sample are listed, as sequenced in a study of OX40 agonist ivuxolimab in advanced cancers. Repertoires were generated with immunoSEQ multiplex PCR, while TCRdb's copy carries only in-frame clones and drops some. The sample shows around 35,000 clones, approximately 79% of them seen only once. The starting material was CD4+ or CD8+ T cells sorted from blood, obtained in a trial of the OX40 agonist ivuxolimab. The origin of the receptors is an adult with an advanced solid tumor such as melanoma, head and neck, liver or kidney cancer.

By frequency in the sample, this clone is medium-sized. This chain uses TRBV4-1 with TRBJ2-7; 7 positions match TRBD2. With V trimmed by 5 bases and J by 5 bases, 9 bases remained unmatched. Germline CDR1 and CDR2: MGHRA and YSYEKL. There are 14 residues in the CDR3. This chain's CDR3 is CASSARGDWDEQYF. Here the CDR3 DNA reads TGCGCCAGCAGCGCCCGGGGGGACTGGGACGAGCAGTACTTC.

The chain carries TRBV19 and TRBJ1-1; D unresolved. The CDR3 covers 12 residues. V dropped 9 bases and J dropped 1 base, with 9 bases sitting between them. From germline, CDR1 is LNHDA and CDR2 SQIVND (reference sequence). CDR3 DNA sequence: TGTGCCAGAACAGCCTCGAACACTGAAGCTTTCTTT. This gives the protein CARTASNTEAFF.

This chain links TRBV7-7 with TRBJ2-5; perhaps TRBD1 as D (6 bases). From germline, CDR1 is SSHAT and CDR2 FNYEAQ (reference sequence). V was trimmed by 5 bases and J by 5 bases, leaving 15 bases between them. This CDR3 region has 14 residues. Written as DNA, the CDR3 is TGTGCCAGCAGCCAGGACAGCGCTGGGGAGACCCAGTACTTC. It translates to CASSQDSAGETQYF.

The chain joins TRBV5-1 to TRBJ1-6; the D gene is possibly TRBD1 (6 bases). V was cut by 4 bases and J by 8 bases, with 13 bases left in between. Germline V gene lookup returns CDR1 SGHRS and CDR2 YFSETQ. The CDR3 extends over 14 amino acids. This CDR3 reads CASSTGTIDSPLHF. CDR3 in DNA: TGCGCCAGCAGCACCGGGACAATTGATTCACCCCTCCACTTT.

The chain has TRBV7-8 and TRBJ2-3, with unresolved D. V was clipped by 1 base and J by 2 bases, with 13 bases between them. This CDR3 is built from 16 residues. Germline loops: CDR1 SGHVS, CDR2 FQNEAQ. CDR3: CASSLGRMPVTDTQYF. The CDR3 bases are TGTGCCAGCAGCTTAGGACGGATGCCAGTCACAGATACGCAGTATTTT. The variable domain in full, with the rest retrieved from reference TRBV7-8 and TRBJ2-3, is GAGVSQSPRYKVAKRGQDVALRCDPISGHVSLFWYQQALGQGPEFLTYFQNEAQLDKSGLPSDRFFAERPEGSVSTLKIQRTQQEDSAVYLCASSLGRMPVTDTQYFGPGTRLTVL.

The CDR3 spells CASSPGQNQPQHF. CDR3 DNA: TGTGCCAGCAGTCCGGGACAGAATCAGCCCCAGCATTTT. The chain couples TRBV2 to TRBJ1-5; 7 bases align to TRBD1. V gave up 5 bases and J gave up 4 bases; unmatched junction bases: 2. Germline CDR1 is SNHLY and CDR2 is FYNNEI. This CDR3 has 13 amino acids.

The sample holds a few counts of this clone. The chain is built from TRBV19 and TRBJ1-5; no clear D gene. V was pared by 6 bases and J by 0 bases, with 12 bases between. Germline V gives CDR1 LNHDA, CDR2 SQIVND (reference sequence). This CDR3 comprises 15 residues. The CDR3 region has the DNA TGTGCCAGTAGCACCAAAGGGTTTAGCAATCAGCCCCAGCATTTT. It translates to CASSTKGFSNQPQHF. The variable domain in full, completed from reference TRBV19 and TRBJ1-5, reads DGGITQSPKYLFRKEGQNVTLSCEQNLNHDAMYWYRQDPGQGLRLIYYSQIVNDFQKGDIAEGYSVSREKKESFPLTVTSAQKNPTAFYLCASSTKGFSNQPQHFGDGTRLSIL.

A few counts support this clone. The rearrangement joins TRBV7-9 to TRBJ2-2, with a possible D match to TRBD2 (6 bases). With 7 bases removed from V and 1 base from J, the gap between germline ends came to 13 bases. The CDR3 extends over 15 amino acids. Looked up from germline, CDR1 is SEHNR and CDR2 is FQNEAQ (reference sequence). The DNA of the CDR3 is TGTGCCAGCAAGCTTGGGCGGGGGAACACCGGGGAGCTGTTTTTT. The encoded protein is CASKLGRGNTGELFF.

The V and J genes are TRBV10-2 and TRBJ1-1; TRBD1 is a possible D gene (5 bases). The V gene's germline CDR1 is WSHSY and CDR2 SAAADI. The V end lost 5 bases, the J end lost 0 bases, and 10 bases lay between the germline ends. CDR3 size: 14 residues. The CDR3, as DNA: TGCGCCAGCAGTCCCAGGGCTTTGAACACTGAAGCTTTCTTT. It codes for CASSPRALNTEAFF.

The rearrangement joins TRBV5-8 to TRBJ2-1; 8 bases map to TRBD1. From germline, CDR1 is SGHTS and CDR2 YDEGEE. The V segment lost 0 bases and the J segment 2 bases; nucleotides outside the gene matches: 1. This CDR3 contains 15 residues. The CDR3 loop is CASSLGDRPYNEQFF. CDR3 nucleotides: TGTGCCAGCAGCTTGGGGGACAGGCCCTACAATGAGCAGTTCTTC.

The chain recombines TRBV2 with TRBJ2-5, with D hard to call. Germline V gene lookup returns CDR1 SNHLY and CDR2 FYNNEI. The CDR3 is 15 amino acids. Trimming pared 1 base from V and 3 bases from J, leaving 12 bases between. CDR3 bases: TGTGCCAGCAGTGAAGGTGTCGGCGGAGAAGAGACCCAGTACTTC. It is translated as CASSEGVGGEETQYF.

The chain combines TRBV2 with TRBJ2-5; the D gene could be TRBD1 or TRBD2 (6 bases each). Germline V gene lookup returns CDR1 SNHLY and CDR2 FYNNEI. There are 15 residues in the CDR3. Trimming shortened V by 3 bases and J by 6 bases, and 17 bases separated the two germline ends. CDR3 amino acids: CASSDPLGGPKTQYF. The CDR3 nucleotides are TGTGCCAGCAGTGACCCCCTCGGGGGCCCGAAGACCCAGTACTTC.

This clone was picked up a small number of times. V gene TRBV19 combines with J gene TRBJ2-7, with TRBD1 matching 11 bases. With V trimmed by 3 bases and J by 4 bases, 2 bases remained unmatched. Germline V gene data show CDR1 as LNHDA and CDR2 as SQIVND (reference sequence). The CDR3 runs 14 residues. The CDR3 loop reads CASSMGQGGYEQYF. The CDR3 DNA follows: TGTGCCAGTAGTATGGGACAGGGGGGGTACGAGCAGTACTTC.

This clone showed up just a few times. This rearrangement joins TRBV2 to TRBJ2-7, with D hard to call. Germline CDR1 SNHLY, CDR2 FYNNEI. V was cut by 7 bases and J by 0 bases, with 13 bases left in between. The CDR3 totals 14 residues. CDR3 region: CASNKFRDSYEQYF. The CDR3 DNA sequence: TGTGCCAGCAACAAGTTCAGAGACTCCTACGAGCAGTACTTC.

The rearrangement links TRBV6-5 to TRBJ1-2, with a weak D call TRBD1 (5 bases). V lost 6 bases and J lost 0, with 8 bases in between. The CDR3 has 13 residues. Looked up from germline, CDR1 is MNHEY and CDR2 is SVGAGI. In DNA, the CDR3 is TGTGCCAGCAGCCTCAGGGCTAACTATGGCTACACCTTC. Translation gives CASSLRANYGYTF.

This clone was found once. The rearrangement links TRBV5-4 to TRBJ2-7, with 7 bases aligning to TRBD1. V lost 0 bases and J lost 6; bases outside the gene matches: 15. The CDR3 spans 17 residues. The V gene's germline CDR1 is SGHNT and CDR2 YYREEE (reference sequence). In DNA, the CDR3 is TGTGCCAGCAGCTTGGGTCTAGGGGGCGGAATTGTTTCCGAGCAGTACTTC. It codes for CASSLGLGGGIVSEQYF.

The chain couples TRBV30 to TRBJ1-1; 9 bases match TRBD1. V lost 3 bases and J lost 3; bases outside the gene matches: 5. In germline, CDR1 is GTSNPN, CDR2 SVGIG (reference sequence). This CDR3 has 14 residues. This CDR3 reads CAWSTGGGYTEAFF. CDR3 DNA sequence: TGTGCCTGGAGCACAGGGGGCGGGTACACTGAAGCTTTCTTT.

The chain employs TRBV29-1 and TRBJ1-2; D is perhaps TRBD1 (5 bases). V shed 7 bases and J shed 2 bases, with 17 bases lying between them. The CDR3 runs to 14 residues. The germline V gene encodes CDR1 SQVTM and CDR2 ANQGSEA. The CDR3 sequence: CSAPSGGWNYGYTF. CDR3 DNA: TGCAGCGCCCCTTCCGGGGGTTGGAACTATGGCTACACCTTC. The full variable domain, its missing parts supplied by reference TRBV29-1 and TRBJ1-2, is SAVISQKPSRDICQRGTSLTIQCQVDSQVTMMFWYRQQPGQSLTLIATANQGSEATYESGFVIDKFPISRPNLTFSTLTVSNMSPEDSSIYLCSAPSGGWNYGYTFGSGTRLTVV.

In DNA, the CDR3 is TGCGCCAGCAGCCAAGATATGAGCGGGGGGGCTCTCGAGCAGTACTTC. It codes for CASSQDMSGGALEQYF. V usage is TRBV4-1 and J usage is TRBJ2-5; 10 bases are a match to TRBD2. The J call is uncertain, as TRBJ2-7 better fits the DNA end. This CDR3 region has 16 residues. Looked up from germline, CDR1 is MGHRA and CDR2 is YSYEKL.

This clone was observed a single time. The CDR3 is CASSWTDNTEAFF. The DNA of the CDR3 is TGTGCCAGCAGCTGGACAGATAACACTGAAGCTTTCTTT. The chain carries TRBV5-6 and TRBJ1-1, with a possible D match to TRBD1 (6 bases). V was cut by 3 bases and J by 2 bases, with 8 bases left in between. Germline V gene sequence: CDR1 SGHDT, CDR2 YYEEEE. The CDR3 consists of 13 residues. Variable domain in full (rest from reference TRBV5-6 and TRBJ1-1): DAGVTQSPTHLIKTRGQQVTLRCSPKSGHDTVSWYQQALGQGPQFIFQYYEEEERQRGNFPDRFSGHQFPNYSSELNVNALLLGDSALYLCASSWTDNTEAFFGQGTRLTVV.

By share, this clone ranks as hyperexpanded. CDR3 nucleotide sequence: TGCAGTGCTAGTGGTACGGCGCAGTATTTT. It codes for CSASGTAQYF. V usage is TRBV20-1 and J usage is TRBJ2-3; D remains ambiguous. This CDR3 comprises 10 residues. Trimming removed 3 bases at V and 10 bases at J, with 8 bases between. Germline V gene lookup returns CDR1 DFQATT and CDR2 SNEGSKA (reference sequence).

The chain employs TRBV30 and TRBJ1-2; 8 bases map to TRBD1. The CDR3 is 13 amino acids. Germline CDR1 and CDR2: GTSNPN and SVGIG (reference sequence). Trimming cost V 3 bases and J 4 bases; bases outside gene matches: 4. CDR3 DNA sequence: TGTGCCTGGAGCTCAGGGGGCGGCTATGGCTACACCTTC. As protein: CAWSSGGGYGYTF. The full variable domain, rest sourced from reference TRBV30 and TRBJ1-2, is SQTIHQWPATLVQPVGSPLSLECTVEGTSNPNLYWYRQAAGRGLQLLFYSVGIGQISSEVPQNLSASRPQDRQFILSSKKLLLSDSGFYLCAWSSGGGYGYTFGSGTRLTVV.

The chain links TRBV6-6 to TRBJ1-5; D gene unclear. From germline, CDR1 is MNHNY and CDR2 SVGAGI (reference sequence). There are 14 residues in the CDR3. Trimming shortened V by 5 bases and J by 0 bases, and 8 bases separated the two germline ends. CDR3 DNA sequence: TGTGCCAGCAGTACCCGATATAGCAATCAGCCCCAGCATTTT. This translates into CASSTRYSNQPQHF.

V gene TRBV11-2 combines with J gene TRBJ1-2, with 7 bases identical to TRBD1. Germline values: CDR1 SGHAT, CDR2 FQNNGV. The length of the CDR3 is 14 residues. V lost 4 bases to trimming and J lost 8 bases; unmatched junction nucleotides: 10. The CDR3 region has the DNA TGTGCCAGCAGCTCATATACAGGGGCGGAGGGCTACACCTTC. Its translation: CASSSYTGAEGYTF.

Only a few counts were recorded for this clone. The chain joins TRBV6-1 to TRBJ2-5; D is undetermined. The CDR3 runs 15 residues. From germline, CDR1 is MNHNS and CDR2 SASEGT. V was cut by 7 bases and J by 6 bases, with 21 bases left in between. CDR3 nucleotides: TGTGCCAGCACCTCCCTTCAAATGACGGCCCAGACCCAGTACTTC. This sequence encodes CASTSLQMTAQTQYF.

This clone was detected only once. This chain links TRBV5-8 with TRBJ1-2; D is unresolved. Trimming cost V 3 bases and J 5 bases, with 11 bases left between them. This CDR3 region has 13 residues. Germline V lookup: CDR1 SGHTS, CDR2 YDEGEE. CDR3 sequence: CASSYEPEYGYTF. For the CDR3, the DNA is TGTGCCAGCAGCTATGAGCCGGAGTATGGCTACACCTTC.

This clone was seen a few times. This rearrangement joins TRBV30 to TRBJ2-7; tentative D call: TRBD1 (5 bases). This CDR3 comprises 15 residues. Looked up from germline, CDR1 is GTSNPN and CDR2 is SVGIG (reference sequence). The ends were cut back, 3 bases at V and 1 base at J, with 16 bases in the middle. The chain's CDR3 is CAWSPGWGRSYEQYF. The CDR3, as DNA: TGTGCCTGGAGCCCAGGGTGGGGCCGTTCCTACGAGCAGTACTTC.

This clone was counted a single time. The chain combines TRBV28 with TRBJ1-4; D not resolved. V was trimmed by 6 bases and J by 0 bases, leaving 8 bases between them. The CDR3 has 14 residues. The germline V gene encodes CDR1 MDHEN and CDR2 SYDVKM. This CDR3 is CASSQTTTNEKLFF. The CDR3 nucleotides read TGTGCCAGCAGCCAGACTACAACTAATGAAAAACTGTTTTTT. Full variable domain (outside the CDR3, taken from reference TRBV28 and TRBJ1-4): DVKVTQSSRYLVKRTGEKVFLECVQDMDHENMFWYRQDPGLGLRLIYFSYDVKMKEKGDIPEGYSVSREKKERFSLILESASTNQTSMYLCASSQTTTNEKLFFGSGTQLSVL.

By share, this clone ranks as medium-sized. The chain uses TRBV7-9 and TRBJ1-1; 7 bases are shared with TRBD1. Germline CDR1 is SEHNR and CDR2 is FQNEAQ (reference sequence). This CDR3 is built from 15 residues. The junction had 7 bases not matched to a gene; V was cut back by 0 bases and J by 6 bases. Here the CDR3 reads CASSLATGFRPEAFF. CDR3 nucleotide sequence: TGTGCCAGCAGCTTAGCGACAGGGTTCCGGCCTGAAGCTTTCTTT.

The chain links TRBV11-2 to TRBJ2-1; 7 bases line up with TRBD1. Looked up from germline, CDR1 is SGHAT and CDR2 is FQNNGV. Trimming took 5 bases from V and 2 from J; bases not matched to a gene: 6. The CDR3 contains 15 residues. The chain's CDR3 is CASSARQGPYNEQFF. The CDR3 region has the DNA TGTGCCAGCAGCGCTCGACAGGGCCCCTACAATGAGCAGTTCTTC.

This sequence joins TRBV27 and TRBJ2-5; TRBD1 is a possible D gene (6 bases). The germline V gene has CDR1 MNHEY and CDR2 SMNVEV (reference sequence). The CDR3 consists of 14 residues. V was clipped by 3 bases and J by 5 bases, with 13 bases between them. The CDR3 protein is CASSFQGFSETQYF. CDR3 coding DNA: TGTGCCAGCAGTTTTCAGGGGTTCAGCGAGACCCAGTACTTC.

This clone was recorded once. The J gene is TRBJ1-2, the V gene TRBV9; TRBD1 matches 9 bases. The CDR3 length is 16 residues. J lost 2 bases, V lost 3 bases, and 8 bases had no gene match. In germline, CDR1 is SGDLS, CDR2 YYNGEE. CDR3 region: CASSGPGQGLNYGYTF. In nucleotides, the CDR3 is TGTGCCAGCAGCGGCCCGGGACAGGGCCTAAACTATGGCTACACCTTC.